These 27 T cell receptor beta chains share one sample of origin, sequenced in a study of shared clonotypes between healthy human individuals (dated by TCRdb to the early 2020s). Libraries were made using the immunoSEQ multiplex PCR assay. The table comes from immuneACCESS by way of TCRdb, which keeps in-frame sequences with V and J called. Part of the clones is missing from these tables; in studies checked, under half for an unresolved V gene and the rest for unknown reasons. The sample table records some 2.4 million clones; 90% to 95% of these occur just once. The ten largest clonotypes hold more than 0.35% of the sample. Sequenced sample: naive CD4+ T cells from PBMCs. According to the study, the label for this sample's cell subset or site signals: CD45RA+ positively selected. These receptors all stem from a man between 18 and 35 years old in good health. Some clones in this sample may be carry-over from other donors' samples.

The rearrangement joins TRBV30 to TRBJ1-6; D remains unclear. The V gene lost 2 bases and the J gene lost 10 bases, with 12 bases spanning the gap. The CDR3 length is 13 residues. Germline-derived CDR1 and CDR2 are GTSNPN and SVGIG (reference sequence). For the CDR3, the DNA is TGTGCCTGGAGTTCGGCAGAGCAATCACCCCTCCACTTT. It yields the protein CAWSSAEQSPLHF.

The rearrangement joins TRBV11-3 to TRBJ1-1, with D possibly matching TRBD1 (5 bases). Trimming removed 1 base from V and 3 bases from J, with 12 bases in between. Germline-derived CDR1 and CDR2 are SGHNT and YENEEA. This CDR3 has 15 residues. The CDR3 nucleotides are TGTGCCAGCAGCTTAGGGGGCGGGGGAGACACTGAAGCTTTCTTT. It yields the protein CASSLGGGGDTEAFF.

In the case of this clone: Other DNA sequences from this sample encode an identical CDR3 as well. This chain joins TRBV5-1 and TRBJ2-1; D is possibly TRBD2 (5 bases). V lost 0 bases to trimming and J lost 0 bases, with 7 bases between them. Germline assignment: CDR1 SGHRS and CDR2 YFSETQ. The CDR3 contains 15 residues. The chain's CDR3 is CASSLAGLSYNEQFF. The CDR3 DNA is TGCGCCAGCAGCTTGGCAGGACTCTCCTACAATGAGCAGTTCTTC.

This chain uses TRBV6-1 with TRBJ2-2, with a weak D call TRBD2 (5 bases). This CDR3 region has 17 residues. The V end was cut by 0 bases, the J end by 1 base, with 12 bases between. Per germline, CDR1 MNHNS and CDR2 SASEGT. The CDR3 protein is CASSEATDFMNTGELFF. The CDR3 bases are TGTGCCAGCAGTGAAGCCACGGACTTCATGAACACCGGGGAGCTGTTTTTT.

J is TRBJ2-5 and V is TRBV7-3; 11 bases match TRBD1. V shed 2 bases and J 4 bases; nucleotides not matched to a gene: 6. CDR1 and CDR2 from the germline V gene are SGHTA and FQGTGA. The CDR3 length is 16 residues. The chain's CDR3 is CASSLGGQGAGETQYF. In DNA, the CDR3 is TGTGCCAGCAGCTTAGGAGGACAGGGGGCCGGAGAGACCCAGTACTTC.

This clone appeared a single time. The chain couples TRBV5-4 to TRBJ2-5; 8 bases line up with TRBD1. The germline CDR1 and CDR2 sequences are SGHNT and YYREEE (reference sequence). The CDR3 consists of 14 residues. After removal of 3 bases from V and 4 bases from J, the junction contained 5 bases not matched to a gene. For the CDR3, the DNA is TGTGCCAGCAGCTGGACCGACAGGGGAGAGACCCAGTACTTC. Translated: CASSWTDRGETQYF.

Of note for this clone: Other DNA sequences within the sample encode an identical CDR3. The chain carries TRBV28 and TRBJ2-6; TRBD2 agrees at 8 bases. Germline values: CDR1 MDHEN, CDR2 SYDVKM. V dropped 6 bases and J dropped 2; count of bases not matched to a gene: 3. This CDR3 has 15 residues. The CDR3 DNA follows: TGTGCCAGCAGCCCCGGGGGGGCTGGGGCCAACGTCCTGACTTTC. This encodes CASSPGGAGANVLTF.

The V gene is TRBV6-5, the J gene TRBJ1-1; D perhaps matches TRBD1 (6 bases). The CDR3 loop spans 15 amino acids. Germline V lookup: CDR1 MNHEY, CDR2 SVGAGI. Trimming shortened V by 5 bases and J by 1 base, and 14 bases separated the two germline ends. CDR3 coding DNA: TGTGCCAGCAGTCGAGGGGGGGCTAGGAACACTGAAGCTTTCTTT. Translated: CASSRGGARNTEAFF.

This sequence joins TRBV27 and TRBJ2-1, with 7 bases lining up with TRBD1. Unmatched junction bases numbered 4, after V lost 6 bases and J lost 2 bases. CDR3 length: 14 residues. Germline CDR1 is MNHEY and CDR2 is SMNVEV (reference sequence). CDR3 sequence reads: CASSPGQPYNEQFF. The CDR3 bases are TGTGCCAGCAGCCCGGGACAGCCCTACAATGAGCAGTTCTTC.

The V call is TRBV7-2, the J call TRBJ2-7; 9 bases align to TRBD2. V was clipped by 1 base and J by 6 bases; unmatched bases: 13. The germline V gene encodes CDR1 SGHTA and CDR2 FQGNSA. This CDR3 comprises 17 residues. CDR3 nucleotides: TGTGCCAGCAGCTTAGGAATTGCTAGCGGGGACCCCTCCGAGCAGTACTTC. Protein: CASSLGIASGDPSEQYF. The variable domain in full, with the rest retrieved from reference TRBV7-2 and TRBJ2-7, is GAGVSQSPSNKVTEKGKDVELRCDPISGHTALYWYRQSLGQGLEFLIYFQGNSAPDKSGLPSDRFSAERTGGSVSTLTIQRTQQEDSAVYLCASSLGIASGDPSEQYFGPGTRLTVT.

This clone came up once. CDR3 region: CASSLVGLSYGYTF. The CDR3 nucleotides read TGTGCCAGCAGCTTGGTAGGGTTATCCTATGGCTACACCTTC. The chain carries TRBV5-5 and TRBJ1-2; no definite D call. Germline V gives CDR1 SGHKS, CDR2 YYEKEE (reference sequence). The CDR3 is made up of 14 amino acids. Trimming removed 0 bases from V and 4 bases from J, with 10 bases in between.

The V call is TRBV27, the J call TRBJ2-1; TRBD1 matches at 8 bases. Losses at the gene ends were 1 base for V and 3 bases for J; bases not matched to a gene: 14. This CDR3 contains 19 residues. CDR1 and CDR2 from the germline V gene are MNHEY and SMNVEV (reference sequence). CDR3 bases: TGTGCCAGCAGTTTATTCTACGGTGTTCGGGGACAGGTCTACAATGAGCAGTTCTTC. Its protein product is CASSLFYGVRGQVYNEQFF.

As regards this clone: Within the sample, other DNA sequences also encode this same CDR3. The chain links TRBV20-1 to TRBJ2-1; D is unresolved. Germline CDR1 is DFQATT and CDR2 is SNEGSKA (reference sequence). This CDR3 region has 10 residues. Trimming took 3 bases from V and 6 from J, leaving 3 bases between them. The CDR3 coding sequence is TGCAGTGCTAGCTTCAATGAGCAGTTCTTC. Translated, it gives CSASFNEQFF.

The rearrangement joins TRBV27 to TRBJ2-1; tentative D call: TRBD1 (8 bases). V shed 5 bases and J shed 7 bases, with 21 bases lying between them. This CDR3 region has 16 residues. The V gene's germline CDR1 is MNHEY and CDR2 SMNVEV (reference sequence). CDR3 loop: CASSTNRGGDRNEQFF. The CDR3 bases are TGTGCCAGCAGTACAAACAGGGGGGGGGACAGAAATGAGCAGTTCTTC.

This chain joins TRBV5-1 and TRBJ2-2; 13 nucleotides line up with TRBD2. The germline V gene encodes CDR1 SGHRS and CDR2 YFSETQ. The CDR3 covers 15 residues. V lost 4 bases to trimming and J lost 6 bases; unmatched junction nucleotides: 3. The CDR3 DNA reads TGCGCCAGCAGCATAGGACTAGCGGGAGCCGGGGAGCTGTTTTTT. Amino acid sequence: CASSIGLAGAGELFF.

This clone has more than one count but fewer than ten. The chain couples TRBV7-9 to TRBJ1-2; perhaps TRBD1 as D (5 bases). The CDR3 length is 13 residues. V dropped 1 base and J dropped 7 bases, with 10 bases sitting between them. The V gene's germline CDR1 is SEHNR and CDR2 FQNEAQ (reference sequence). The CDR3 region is CASSLGGEAGYTF. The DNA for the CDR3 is TGTGCCAGCAGCTTAGGAGGGGAGGCTGGCTACACCTTC.

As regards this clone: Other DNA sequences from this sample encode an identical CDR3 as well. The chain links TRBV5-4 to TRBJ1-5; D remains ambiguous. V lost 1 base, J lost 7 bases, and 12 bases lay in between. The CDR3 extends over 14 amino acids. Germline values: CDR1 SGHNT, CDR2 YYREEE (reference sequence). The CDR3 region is CASSLSPGSQPQHF. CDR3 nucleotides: TGTGCCAGCAGCTTGTCCCCGGGATCGCAGCCCCAGCATTTT.

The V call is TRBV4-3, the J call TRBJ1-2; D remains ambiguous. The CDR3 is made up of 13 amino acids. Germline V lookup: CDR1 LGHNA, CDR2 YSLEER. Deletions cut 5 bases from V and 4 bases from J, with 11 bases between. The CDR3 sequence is CASSARVGYGYTF. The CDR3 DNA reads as TGCGCCAGCAGCGCCCGGGTGGGCTATGGCTACACCTTC.

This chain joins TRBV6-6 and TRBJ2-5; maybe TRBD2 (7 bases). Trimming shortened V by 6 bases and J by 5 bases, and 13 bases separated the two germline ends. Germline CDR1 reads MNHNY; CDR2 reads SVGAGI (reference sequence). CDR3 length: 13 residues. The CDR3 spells CASSGLGGETQYF. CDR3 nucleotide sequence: TGTGCCAGCAGCGGACTAGGGGGGGAGACCCAGTACTTC.

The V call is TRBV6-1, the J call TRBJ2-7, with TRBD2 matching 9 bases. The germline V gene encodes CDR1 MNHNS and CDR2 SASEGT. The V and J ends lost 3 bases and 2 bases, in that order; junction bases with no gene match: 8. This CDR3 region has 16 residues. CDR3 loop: CASSDPGLAIPYEQYF. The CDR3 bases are TGTGCCAGCAGTGACCCCGGACTAGCGATTCCCTACGAGCAGTACTTC.

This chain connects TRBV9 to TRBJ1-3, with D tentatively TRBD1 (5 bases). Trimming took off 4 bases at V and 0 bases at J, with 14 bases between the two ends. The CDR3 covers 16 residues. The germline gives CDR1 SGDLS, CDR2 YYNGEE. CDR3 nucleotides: TGTGCCAGCAGCCCCACGTTGGGGACCTCTGGAAACACCATATATTTT. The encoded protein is CASSPTLGTSGNTIYF.

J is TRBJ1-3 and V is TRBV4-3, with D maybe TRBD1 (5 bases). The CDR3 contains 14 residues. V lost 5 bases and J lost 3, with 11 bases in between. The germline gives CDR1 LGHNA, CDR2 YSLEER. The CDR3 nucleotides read TGCGCCAGCAGCATGGGGGACGGTGGAAACACCATATATTTT. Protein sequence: CASSMGDGGNTIYF.

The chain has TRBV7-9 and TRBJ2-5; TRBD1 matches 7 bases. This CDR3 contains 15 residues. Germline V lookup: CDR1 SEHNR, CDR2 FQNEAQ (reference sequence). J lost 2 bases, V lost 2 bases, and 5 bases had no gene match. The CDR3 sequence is CASSLTTGVQETQYF. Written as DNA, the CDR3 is TGTGCCAGCAGCTTAACCACAGGGGTTCAAGAGACCCAGTACTTC.

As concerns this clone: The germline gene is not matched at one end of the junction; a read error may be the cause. CDR3 sequence (DNA): TGTACCAGCAGCCACCCACGGGAGGCAGAGACCCAGTACTTC. As protein: CTSSHPREAETQYF. The rearrangement joins TRBV5-4 to TRBJ2-5; 7 nucleotides line up with TRBD2. This CDR3 spans 14 amino acids. Germline CDR1 SGHNT, CDR2 YYREEE (reference sequence).

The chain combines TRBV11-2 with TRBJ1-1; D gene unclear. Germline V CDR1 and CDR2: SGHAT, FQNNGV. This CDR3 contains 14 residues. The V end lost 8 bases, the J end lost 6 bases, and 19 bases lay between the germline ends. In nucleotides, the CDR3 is TGTGCCAGCCTACGTACGTGGCAGGCGCCTGAAGCTTTCTTT. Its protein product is CASLRTWQAPEAFF. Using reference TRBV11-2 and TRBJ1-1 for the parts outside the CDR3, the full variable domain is EAGVAQSPRYKIIEKRQSVAFWCNPISGHATLYWYQQILGQGPKLLIQFQNNGVVDDSQLPKDRFSAERLKGVDSTLKIQPAKLEDSAVYLCASLRTWQAPEAFFGQGTRLTVV.

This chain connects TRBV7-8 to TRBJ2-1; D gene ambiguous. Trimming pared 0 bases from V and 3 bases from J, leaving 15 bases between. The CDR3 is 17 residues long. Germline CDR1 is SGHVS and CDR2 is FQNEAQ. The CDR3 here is CASSLARSRPFYNEQFF. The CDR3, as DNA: TGTGCCAGCAGCTTAGCCCGATCGCGCCCTTTCTACAATGAGCAGTTCTTC. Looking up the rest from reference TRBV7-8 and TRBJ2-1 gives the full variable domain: GAGVSQSPRYKVAKRGQDVALRCDPISGHVSLFWYQQALGQGPEFLTYFQNEAQLDKSGLPSDRFFAERPEGSVSTLKIQRTQQEDSAVYLCASSLARSRPFYNEQFFGPGTRLTVL.

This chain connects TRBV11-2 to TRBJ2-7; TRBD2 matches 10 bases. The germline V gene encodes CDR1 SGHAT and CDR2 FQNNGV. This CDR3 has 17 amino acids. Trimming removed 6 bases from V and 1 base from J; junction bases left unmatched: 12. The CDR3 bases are TGTGCCAGCAGACCCCTTCGACTAGCGGGTGCATCCTACGAGCAGTACTTC. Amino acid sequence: CASRPLRLAGASYEQYF.